This T cell receptor (beta chain) was documented in a study of T cell repertoires in cytomegalovirus infection. Background on the study: Recently identified HLA-C-restricted and well-studied HLA-B-restricted CMV epitopes were used. Indications came from public TCR beta signatures; they pointed to CMV infection and to a matching HLA type.

Each CDR3 protein gets one entry after TCRdb re-called the reads with MiXCR. Altogether about 890,000 distinct CDR3 sequences are present, roughly 30% being singletons, with the ten largest covering around an eighth. V was trimmed by 0 bases and J by 5 bases, leaving 13 bases between them. Germline-derived CDR1 and CDR2 are MGHRA and YSYEKL. CDR3 length: 15 residues. Regarding this clonotype: As yet, its antigen is unknown.

Study conclusions and caveats: Adding up the frequency of public TCR beta families identified people who carried CMV plus the relevant HLA. What dominated the ex vivo response were HLA-C-restricted CMV-specific TCR beta clonotypes.

This clonotype was sampled from a human donor in good health (CMV status not recorded). Some clones in this sample may be carry-over from other donors' samples. The specimen was cultured CD8+ T cells from PBMCs, collected from culture after CMV antigen stimulation. The chain carries TRBV4-1 and TRBJ2-5; a weak D match, TRBD1 (6 bases). This CDR3 is CASSQDGGEWETQYF. The DNA of the CDR3 is TGCGCCAGCAGCCAAGATGGGGGCGAGTGGGAGACCCAGTACTTC.